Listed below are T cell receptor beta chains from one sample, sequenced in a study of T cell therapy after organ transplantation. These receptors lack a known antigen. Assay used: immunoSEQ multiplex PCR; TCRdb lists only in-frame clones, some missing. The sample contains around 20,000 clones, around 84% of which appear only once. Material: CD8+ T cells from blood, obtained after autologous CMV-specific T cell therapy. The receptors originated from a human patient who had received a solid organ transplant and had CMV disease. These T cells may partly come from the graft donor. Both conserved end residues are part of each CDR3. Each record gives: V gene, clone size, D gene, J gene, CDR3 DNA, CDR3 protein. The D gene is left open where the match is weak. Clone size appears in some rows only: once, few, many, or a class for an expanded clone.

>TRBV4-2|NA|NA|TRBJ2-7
TGTGCCAGCAGCCAAGTGGGCTTAGACTACGAGCAGTACTTC
CASSQVGLDYEQYF
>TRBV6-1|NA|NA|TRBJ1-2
TGTGCCAGCAGTGAAAGGGACAACTATGGCTACACCTTC
CASSERDNYGYTF
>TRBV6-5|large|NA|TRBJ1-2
TGTGCCAGCAGTTACGGGGAGGGAAAATATGGCTACACCTTC
CASSYGEGKYGYTF
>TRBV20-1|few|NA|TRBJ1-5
TGCAGTGCTAGAGAGGTACAGCCCCAGCATTTT
CSAREVQPQHF
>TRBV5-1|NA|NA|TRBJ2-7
TGCGCCAGCAGCTTGGGTCAGGGCTGGGCCTACGAGCAGTACTTC
CASSLGQGWAYEQYF
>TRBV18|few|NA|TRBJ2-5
TGTGCCAGCTCACCATCAGATTCAGGGTTCGCGGAGACCCAGTACTTC
CASSPSDSGFAETQYF
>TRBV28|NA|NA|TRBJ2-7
TGTGCCAGCAGTTTATTACTAGCTTCTGTCGAGCAGTACTTC
CASSLLLASVEQYF
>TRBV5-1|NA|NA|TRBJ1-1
TGCGCCAGCAGCTTGGAAGGGATGAACACTGAAGCTTTCTTT
CASSLEGMNTEAFF
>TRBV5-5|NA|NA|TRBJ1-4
TGTGCCAGCAGCAGGGACCTTAATGAAAAACTGTTTTTT
CASSRDLNEKLFF
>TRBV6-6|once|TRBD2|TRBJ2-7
TGTGCCAGCAGTTACGGGGAGGGGAAATACGAGCAGTACTTC
CASSYGEGKYEQYF
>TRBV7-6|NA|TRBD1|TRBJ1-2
TGTGCCAGCAGCTTGGGGACAGGGGGCTATGGCTACACCTTC
CASSLGTGGYGYTF
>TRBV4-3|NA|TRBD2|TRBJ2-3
TGCGCCAGCAGCCAAGGAGCTAGCGGGGGATTTGCAGATACGCAGTATTTT
CASSQGASGGFADTQYF
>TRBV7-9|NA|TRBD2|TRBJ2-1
TGTGCCAGCAGCTTAGGCGTAGCGGGATACGATGAGCAGTTCTTC
CASSLGVAGYDEQFF
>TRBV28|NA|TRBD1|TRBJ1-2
TGTGCCAGCAGTTTCATTTCCTTATTGACAGGGGCAGGGTATGGCTACACCTTC
CASSFISLLTGAGYGYTF
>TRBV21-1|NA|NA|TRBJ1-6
TGTGCCAGCAGCAGTTTGAGACACCTTCTTTCACCCCTCCACTTT
CASSSLRHLLSPLHF
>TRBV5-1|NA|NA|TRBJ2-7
TGCGCCAGCATCCTGGGACACGAGCAGTACTTC
CASILGHEQYF
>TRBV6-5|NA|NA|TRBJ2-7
TGTGCCAGCAGTTACTCGGAGAACGAGCAGTACTTC
CASSYSENEQYF
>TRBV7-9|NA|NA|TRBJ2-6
TGTGCCAGCAGCTTACCCGGAGGTTCTGGGGCCAACGTCCTGACTTTC
CASSLPGGSGANVLTF
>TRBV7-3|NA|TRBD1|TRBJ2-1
TGTGCCAGCAGCTTAAGCCAGGGGGACAATGAGCAGTTCTTC
CASSLSQGDNEQFF
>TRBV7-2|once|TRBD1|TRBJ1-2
TGTGCCAGCAGCCTCGGGACAGGGGGGGATTATGGCTACACCTTC
CASSLGTGGDYGYTF
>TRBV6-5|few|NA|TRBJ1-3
TGTGCCAGCAGTTTATATTCCTCTGGAAACACCATATATTTT
CASSLYSSGNTIYF
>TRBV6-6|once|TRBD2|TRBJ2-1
TGTGCCAGCCACCTCCCGGGACTAGCCTACAATGAGCAGTTCTTC
CASHLPGLAYNEQFF
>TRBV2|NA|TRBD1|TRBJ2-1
TGTGCCAGCAGTTCCGGGACAGGGGGTTCTAATGAGCAGTTCTTC
CASSSGTGGSNEQFF
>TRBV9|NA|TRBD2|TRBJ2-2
TGTGCCAGCAGCCTTCGTAGCGGGAGGGGAAACACCGGGGAGCTGTTTTTT
CASSLRSGRGNTGELFF
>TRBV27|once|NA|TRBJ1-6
TGTGCCAGTACAGGGTCCGCCGGCTCCTATAATTCACCCCTCCACTTT
CASTGSAGSYNSPLHF
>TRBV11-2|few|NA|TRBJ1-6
TGTGCCAGCAGCCCCACAAGTTCACCCCTCCACTTT
CASSPTSSPLHF
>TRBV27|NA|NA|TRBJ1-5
TGTGCCAGCAGTATTGACGGGAATCAGCCCCAGCATTTT
CASSIDGNQPQHF
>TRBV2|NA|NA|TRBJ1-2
TGTGCCAGCAGTGTCGGGCATAACTATGGCTACACCTTC
CASSVGHNYGYTF
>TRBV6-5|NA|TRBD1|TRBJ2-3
TGTGCCAGCAGCCTAAGGACAGGGGGTACAGATACGCAGTATTTT
CASSLRTGGTDTQYF
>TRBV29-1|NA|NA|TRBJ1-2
TGCAGCGGCTGGGACACCCCTAACTATGGCTACACCTTC
CSGWDTPNYGYTF
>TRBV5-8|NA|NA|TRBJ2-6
TGTGCCAGCGCCCTGAGGGGGGGCTGGGCCAACGTCCTGACTTTC
CASALRGGWANVLTF
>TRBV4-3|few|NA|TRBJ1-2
TGCGCCAGCAGCCCTGGGCCGAGACAGGGCTACACCTTC
CASSPGPRQGYTF
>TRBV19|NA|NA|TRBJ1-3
TGTGCCAGTAGTACGTCTTGGGCCTCTGGAAACACCATATATTTT
CASSTSWASGNTIYF
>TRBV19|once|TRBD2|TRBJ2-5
TGTGCCAGTAGTAGCCGGGACAGGTCTAGCGGGAGGGCCGGGGAGACCCAGTACTTC
CASSSRDRSSGRAGETQYF
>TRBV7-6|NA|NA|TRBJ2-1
TGTGCCAGCAGCCCACGGGCCGCCGGATATGAGCAGTTCTTC
CASSPRAAGYEQFF
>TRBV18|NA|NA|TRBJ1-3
TGTGCCAGCTTTGATAGCAACACCATATATTTT
CASFDSNTIYF
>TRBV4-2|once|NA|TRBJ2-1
TGTGCCAGCAGCCAAGCCGCAGGGGATCCGATATACAATGAGCAGTTCTTC
CASSQAAGDPIYNEQFF
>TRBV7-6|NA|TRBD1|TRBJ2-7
TGTGCCAGCAGCTCCCCTATGACAGGGTCGCACGAGCAGTACTTC
CASSSPMTGSHEQYF
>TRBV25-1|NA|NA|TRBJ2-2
TGTGCCAGCACTCTTTCTAGCTTAGCGAACACCGGGGAGCTGTTTTTT
CASTLSSLANTGELFF
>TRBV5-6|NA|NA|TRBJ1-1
TGTGCCAGCAGCTTGATGAACACTGAAGCTTTCTTT
CASSLMNTEAFF
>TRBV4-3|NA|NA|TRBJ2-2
TGCGCCAGCAGCCAATCTTCGAGGGCCGGCACCGGGGAGCTGTTTTTT
CASSQSSRAGTGELFF
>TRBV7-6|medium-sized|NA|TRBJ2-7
TGTGCCAGCAGCTTAGATGTGCCAACCTACGAGCAGTACTTC
CASSLDVPTYEQYF
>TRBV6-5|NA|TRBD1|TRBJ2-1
TGTGCCAGCAGTTATAGACAGGGGCTCTACAATGAGCAGTTCTTC
CASSYRQGLYNEQFF
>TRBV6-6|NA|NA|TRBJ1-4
TGTGCCAGCAGTTACTCGGATGAAAAACTGTTTTTT
CASSYSDEKLFF
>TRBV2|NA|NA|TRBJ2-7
TGTGCCAGCTCGGTCCCTGTGTTTTACGAGCAGTACTTC
CASSVPVFYEQYF
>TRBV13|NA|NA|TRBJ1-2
TGTGCCAGCAGCAGTTTCGGACAGCCTTTCTATGGCTACACCTTC
CASSSFGQPFYGYTF
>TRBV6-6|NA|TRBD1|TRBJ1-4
TGTGCCAGCAGCAAACCGGGACAGGGATTTGAAAAACTGTTTTTT
CASSKPGQGFEKLFF
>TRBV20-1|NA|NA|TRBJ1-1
TGCAGTCTGGACAGTCGAGGGGCTTTCTTT
CSLDSRGAFF
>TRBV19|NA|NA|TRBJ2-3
TGTGCCGCCTCTTCCAGTTTGGGTACCACAGATACGCAGTATTTT
CAASSSLGTTDTQYF
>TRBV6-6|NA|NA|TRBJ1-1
TGTGCCAGCAGTTACCACGGTACCTTAAACACTGAAGCTTTCTTT
CASSYHGTLNTEAFF
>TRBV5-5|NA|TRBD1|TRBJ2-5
TGTGCCAGCAGCTTGGGGACAGGGGAAGAGACCCAGTACTTC
CASSLGTGEETQYF
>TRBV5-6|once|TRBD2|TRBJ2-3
TGTGCCAGCAGCTTGGTTCTAGCGGGAAGTGAAGATACGCAGTATTTT
CASSLVLAGSEDTQYF
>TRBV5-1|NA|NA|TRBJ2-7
TGCGCCAGCAGCTTGGCCGACAGGTCATTCGCCTACGAGCAGTACTTC
CASSLADRSFAYEQYF
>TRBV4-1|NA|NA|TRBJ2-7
TGCGCCAGCAGCCAATCGATAGGAACCTACGAGCAGTACTTC
CASSQSIGTYEQYF
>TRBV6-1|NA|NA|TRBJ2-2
TGTGCCAGCAGTGCCTGGACAGAAAACACCGGGGAGCTGTTTTTT
CASSAWTENTGELFF
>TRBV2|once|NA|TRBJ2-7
TGTGCCAGCAGGGTACAGCCGACAACCTACGAGCAGTACTTC
CASRVQPTTYEQYF
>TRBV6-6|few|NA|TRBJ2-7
TGTGCCAGCAGTTACTCACAGCTTTACGAGCAGTACTTC
CASSYSQLYEQYF
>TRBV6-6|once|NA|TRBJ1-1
TGTGCCAGCAGTTACTCGACAGGGAACACTGAAGCTTTCTTT
CASSYSTGNTEAFF
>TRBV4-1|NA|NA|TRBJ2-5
TGCGCCAGCAGCCAAGTTCTACTACAAGAGACCCAGTACTTC
CASSQVLLQETQYF
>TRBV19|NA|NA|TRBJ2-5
TGTGCCAGTATGGGACGGAACCAAGAGACCCAGTACTTC
CASMGRNQETQYF